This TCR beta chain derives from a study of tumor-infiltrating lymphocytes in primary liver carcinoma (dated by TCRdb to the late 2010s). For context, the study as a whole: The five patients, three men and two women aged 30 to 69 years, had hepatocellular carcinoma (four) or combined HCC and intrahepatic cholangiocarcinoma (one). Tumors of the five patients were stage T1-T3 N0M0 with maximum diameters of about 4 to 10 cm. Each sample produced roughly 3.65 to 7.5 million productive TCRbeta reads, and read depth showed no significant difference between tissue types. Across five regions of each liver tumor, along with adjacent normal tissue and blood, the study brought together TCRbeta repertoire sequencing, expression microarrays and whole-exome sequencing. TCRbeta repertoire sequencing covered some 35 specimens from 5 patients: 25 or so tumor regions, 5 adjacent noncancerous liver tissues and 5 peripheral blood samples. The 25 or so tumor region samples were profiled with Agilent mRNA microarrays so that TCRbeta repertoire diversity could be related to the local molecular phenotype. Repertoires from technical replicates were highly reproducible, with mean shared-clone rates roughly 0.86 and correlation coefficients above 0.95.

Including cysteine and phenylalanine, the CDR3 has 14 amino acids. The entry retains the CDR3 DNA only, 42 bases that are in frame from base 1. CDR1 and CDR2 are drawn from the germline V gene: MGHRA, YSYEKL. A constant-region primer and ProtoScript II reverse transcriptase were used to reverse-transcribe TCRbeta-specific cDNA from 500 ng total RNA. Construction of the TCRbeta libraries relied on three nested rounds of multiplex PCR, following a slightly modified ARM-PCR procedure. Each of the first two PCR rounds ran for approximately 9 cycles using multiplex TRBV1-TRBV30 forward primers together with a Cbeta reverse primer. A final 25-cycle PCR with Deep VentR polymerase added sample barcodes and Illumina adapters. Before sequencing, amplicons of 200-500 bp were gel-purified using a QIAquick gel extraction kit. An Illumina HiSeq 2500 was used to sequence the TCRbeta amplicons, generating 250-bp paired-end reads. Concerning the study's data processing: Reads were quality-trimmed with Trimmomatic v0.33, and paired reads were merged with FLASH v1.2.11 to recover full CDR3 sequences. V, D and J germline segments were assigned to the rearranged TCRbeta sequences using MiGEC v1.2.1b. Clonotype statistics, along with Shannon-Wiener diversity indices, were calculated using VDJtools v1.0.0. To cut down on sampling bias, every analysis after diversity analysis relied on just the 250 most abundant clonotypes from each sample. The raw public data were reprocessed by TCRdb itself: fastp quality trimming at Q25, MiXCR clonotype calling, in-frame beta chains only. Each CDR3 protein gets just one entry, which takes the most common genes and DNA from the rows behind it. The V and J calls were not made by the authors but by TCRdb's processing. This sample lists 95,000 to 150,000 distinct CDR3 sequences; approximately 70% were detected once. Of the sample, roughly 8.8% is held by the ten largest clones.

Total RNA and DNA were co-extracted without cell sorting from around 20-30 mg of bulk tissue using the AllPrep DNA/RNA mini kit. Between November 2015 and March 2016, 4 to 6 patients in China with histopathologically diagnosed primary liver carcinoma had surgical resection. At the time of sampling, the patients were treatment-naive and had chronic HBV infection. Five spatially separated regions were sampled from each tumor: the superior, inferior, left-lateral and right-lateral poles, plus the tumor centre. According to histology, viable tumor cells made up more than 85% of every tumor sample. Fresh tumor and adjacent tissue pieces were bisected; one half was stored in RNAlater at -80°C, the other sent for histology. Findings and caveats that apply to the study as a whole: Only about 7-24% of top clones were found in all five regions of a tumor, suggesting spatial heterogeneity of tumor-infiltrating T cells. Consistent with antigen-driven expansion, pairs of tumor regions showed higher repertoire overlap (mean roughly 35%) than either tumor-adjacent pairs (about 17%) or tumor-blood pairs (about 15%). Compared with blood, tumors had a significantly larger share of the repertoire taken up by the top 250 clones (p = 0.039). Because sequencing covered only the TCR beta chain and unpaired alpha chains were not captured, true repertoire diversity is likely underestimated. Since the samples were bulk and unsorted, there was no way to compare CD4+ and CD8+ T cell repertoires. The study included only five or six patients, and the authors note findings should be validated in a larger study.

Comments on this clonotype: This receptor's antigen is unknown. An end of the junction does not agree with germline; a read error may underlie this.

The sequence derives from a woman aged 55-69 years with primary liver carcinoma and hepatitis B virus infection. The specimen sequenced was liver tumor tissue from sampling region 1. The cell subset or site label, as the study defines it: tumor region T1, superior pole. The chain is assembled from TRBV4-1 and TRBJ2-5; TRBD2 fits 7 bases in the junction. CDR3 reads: CASSKRAREDTLYF. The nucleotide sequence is TGCGCCAGCAGCAAGCGCGCCCGGGAGGACACCCTGTATTTC.